Shown below are 13 T cell receptor beta chains from a single sample sequenced in a study of blood T cell repertoires in COVID-19. The data were produced by immunoSEQ multiplex PCR, yet TCRdb's version contains in-frame clones alone and is incomplete. The sample lists 200,000 to 300,000 clones; 86% were seen once. Sequencing input: peripheral blood. These receptors all come from a man younger than 40 with active or convalescent COVID-19.

The chain recombines TRBV5-1 with TRBJ1-1; D gene unclear. Looked up from germline, CDR1 is SGHRS and CDR2 is YFSETQ. This CDR3 has 15 amino acids. Trimming removed 3 bases at V and 0 bases at J, with 12 bases between. In DNA, the CDR3 is TGCGCCAGCAGCTCCGAGCCCACAGTGAACACTGAAGCTTTCTTT. Residues: CASSSEPTVNTEAFF.

V is TRBV4-1 and J is TRBJ1-1; possible D gene TRBD1, 5 bases. Germline V gene lookup returns CDR1 MGHRA and CDR2 YSYEKL. Trimming removed 6 bases at V and 1 base at J, with 18 bases between. The CDR3 is 16 residues long. In DNA form, the CDR3 reads TGCGCCAGCAGTAGCGCGGGGGGTATACCGAACACTGAAGCTTTCTTT. Amino acid sequence: CASSSAGGIPNTEAFF.

The V call is TRBV12-3 or TRBV12-4, the J call TRBJ2-5; TRBD2 aligns across 8 bases. Trimming took 11 bases from V and 4 from J; bases not matched to a gene: 9. There are 13 residues in the CDR3. CDR3 in amino acids: CAGAWRGAETQYF. In DNA, the CDR3 is TGTGCCGGGGCCTGGCGGGGGGCAGAGACCCAGTACTTC.

The genes are TRBV29-1 and TRBJ1-1, with D possibly being TRBD1 (6 bases). The CDR3 is 15 amino acids. Trimming cost V 4 bases and J 2 bases, with 17 bases left between them. Germline V gives CDR1 SQVTM, CDR2 ANQGSEA. CDR3 sequence reads: CSVVGTKYLNTEAFF. In DNA, the CDR3 is TGCAGCGTTGTCGGGACAAAGTACCTAAACACTGAAGCTTTCTTT.

V and J are TRBV9 and TRBJ2-2, with 11 bases aligning to TRBD2. This CDR3 spans 16 amino acids. Germline V CDR1 and CDR2: SGDLS, YYNGEE. With V trimmed by 2 bases and J by 4 bases, 4 bases remained unmatched. The CDR3: CASSVSGGAVTGELFF. The CDR3, as DNA: TGTGCCAGCAGCGTTAGCGGGGGGGCAGTCACCGGGGAGCTGTTTTTT.

The J gene is TRBJ2-1, the V gene TRBV3-1 (or the pseudogene TRBV3-2); 10 nucleotides agree with TRBD2. This CDR3 comprises 18 residues. Trimming cost V 1 base and J 2 bases; bases outside gene matches: 8. The V gene's germline CDR1 is LGHDT and CDR2 YNNKEL (reference sequence). For the CDR3, the DNA is TGTGCCAGCAGCCAAGGAATAGCGGGGGGAACCGCCTACAATGAGCAGTTCTTC. Translated: CASSQGIAGGTAYNEQFF.

The chain uses TRBV5-6 and TRBJ1-4; the D is unclear. V shed 2 bases and J shed 6 bases, with 8 bases lying between them. The CDR3 is 13 residues long. From germline, CDR1 is SGHDT and CDR2 YYEEEE. CDR3 nucleotide sequence: TGTGCCAGCAGCTTTGTCGGAGATGAAAAACTGTTTTTT. This gives the protein CASSFVGDEKLFF.

This chain connects TRBV5-1 to TRBJ2-2, with TRBD1 matching 8 bases. This CDR3 comprises 15 residues. CDR1 is SGHRS, CDR2 YFSETQ, per germline. Trimming took 7 bases from V and 1 from J; bases not matched to a gene: 6. This CDR3 is CASRAGTGNTGELFF. In DNA, the CDR3 is TGCGCCAGCCGAGCCGGGACAGGGAACACCGGGGAGCTGTTTTTT.

The chain has TRBV3-1 (or the pseudogene TRBV3-2) and TRBJ1-1, with 8 bases identical to TRBD1. Germline loops: CDR1 LGHDT, CDR2 YNNKEL (reference sequence). The CDR3 sequence is 14 residues long. Trimming took 1 base from V and 5 from J; bases not matched to a gene: 3. The CDR3 protein is CASSQGYRGTEAFF. The CDR3, as DNA: TGTGCCAGCAGCCAAGGCTACAGGGGGACTGAAGCTTTCTTT.

The V and J genes are TRBV13 and TRBJ2-1, with 10 bases that match TRBD2. V gave up 5 bases and J gave up 4 bases; unmatched junction bases: 8. Germline CDR1 reads PRHDT; CDR2 reads FYEKMQ (reference sequence). The CDR3 has 16 residues. CDR3 sequence reads: CASSTGLAVVYNEQFF. The CDR3 DNA reads TGTGCCAGCAGCACTGGACTAGCGGTAGTATACAATGAGCAGTTCTTC.

This clone turned up a few times. The chain has TRBV9 and TRBJ2-7, with TRBD1 as a possible D gene (6 bases). V lost 0 bases and J 2 bases, leaving 9 bases between the germline ends. Germline CDR1 SGDLS, CDR2 YYNGEE. The CDR3 covers 14 residues. The CDR3 nucleotides read TGTGCCAGCAGCGTAGCAGGGGAAACCTACGAGCAGTACTTC. This gives the protein CASSVAGETYEQYF. Complete variable domain (other parts from reference TRBV9 and TRBJ2-7): DSGVTQTPKHLITATGQRVTLRCSPRSGDLSVYWYQQSLDQGLQFLIQYYNGEERAKGNILERFSAQQFPDLHSELNLSSLELGDSALYFCASSVAGETYEQYFGPGTRLTVT.

V and J are TRBV9 and TRBJ1-6; 8 nucleotides line up with TRBD1. The CDR3 is 15 amino acids. Per the germline V gene, CDR1 is SGDLS and CDR2 is YYNGEE. J gave up 7 bases and V 0 bases, and 3 bases lay outside the gene matches. The CDR3 DNA is TGTGCCAGCAGCGTAGAGGACAGGGCGAATTCACCCCTCCACTTT. Encoded protein: CASSVEDRANSPLHF.

The chain links TRBV9 to TRBJ1-1; 8 bases map to TRBD1. This CDR3 is 13 amino acids long. The germline V gene encodes CDR1 SGDLS and CDR2 YYNGEE. V gave up 2 bases and J gave up 4 bases; unmatched junction bases: 1. Here the CDR3 reads CASSVGQGTEAFF. The CDR3 bases are TGTGCCAGCAGCGTTGGACAGGGCACTGAAGCTTTCTTT.